This TCR beta chain was identified during a study of T-cell memory formation after mild COVID-19. Germline values: CDR1 SQVTM, CDR2 ANQGSEA. Deletions cut 4 bases from V and 8 bases from J, with 17 bases between. This CDR3 spans 13 amino acids. TCRdb re-derived calls from the 5' RACE reads in MiXCR, one entry per CDR3 protein. The table includes hundreds of thousands of distinct CDR3 sequences, roughly 18% detected once. Only one count was recorded for this clonotype. This chain links TRBV29-1 with TRBJ1-2, with D hard to call. The sequence was collected from an adult woman who had mild COVID-19 (a few samples of this study predate the infection). Cell type and time point are not known. Sequenced material: PBMCs or a T cell subset sorted from them (not recorded which). The chain's CDR3 is CSVVRRLLGGYTF. The CDR3 DNA is TGCAGCGTTGTGCGAAGGCTACTAGGCGGCTACACCTTC.